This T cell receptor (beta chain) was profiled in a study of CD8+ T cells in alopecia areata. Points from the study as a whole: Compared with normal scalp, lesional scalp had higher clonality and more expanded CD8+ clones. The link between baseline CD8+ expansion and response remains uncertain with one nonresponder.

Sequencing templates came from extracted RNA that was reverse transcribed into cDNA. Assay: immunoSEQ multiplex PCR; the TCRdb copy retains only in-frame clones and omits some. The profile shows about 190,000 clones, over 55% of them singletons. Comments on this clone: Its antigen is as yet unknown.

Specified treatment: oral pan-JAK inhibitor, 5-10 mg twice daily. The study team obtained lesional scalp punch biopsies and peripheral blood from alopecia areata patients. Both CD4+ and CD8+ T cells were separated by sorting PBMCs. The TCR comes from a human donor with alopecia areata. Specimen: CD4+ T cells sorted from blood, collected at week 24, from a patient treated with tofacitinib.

The CDR3 loop reads CASSQDMGSYTDTQYF. The DNA of the CDR3 is TGCGCCAGCAGCCAAGATATGGGGAGTTACACAGATACGCAGTATTTT. The V gene is TRBV4-3, the J gene TRBJ2-3; a possible D gene is TRBD2 (5 bases). With 0 bases removed from V and 2 bases from J, the gap between germline ends came to 12 bases. This CDR3 is 16 amino acids long. Germline V gives CDR1 LGHNA, CDR2 YSLEER.